These T cell receptor beta chains were read from a single sample in a study of cytomegalovirus exposure and HLA in healthy donors. This table comes from immunoSEQ multiplex PCR, and its TCRdb copy is limited to in-frame clones, with some not included. The sample holds 250,000 or so clones; approximately 87% are singletons and the top ten take 2.6%. Sample: PBMCs. Every receptor here comes from a man between 18 and 29 years old in good health and CMV-seronegative. The CDR3 runs from the conserved cysteine through the conserved F or W. A D gene is named only where the DNA matches it firmly.

d_gene: TRBD1; j_gene: TRBJ2-2; v_gene: TRBV6-1; CDR3aa: CASSEPPGGDTGELFF; CDR3nt: TGTGCCAGCAGTGAACCCCCAGGGGGTGACACCGGGGAGCTGTTTTTT
d_gene: -; j_gene: TRBJ2-2; v_gene: TRBV7-2; CDR3aa: CASSPDAARGNTGELFF; CDR3nt: TGTGCCAGCAGCCCTGACGCCGCTAGGGGGAACACCGGGGAGCTGTTTTTT
d_gene: -; j_gene: TRBJ2-7; v_gene: TRBV4-3; CDR3aa: CASSQDKDSVYEQYF; CDR3nt: TGCGCCAGCAGCCAAGATAAGGACTCTGTATACGAGCAGTACTTC
d_gene: TRBD1; j_gene: TRBJ2-1; v_gene: TRBV5-1; CDR3aa: CASSRTGGFNEQFF; CDR3nt: TGCGCCAGCAGCCGGACAGGGGGCTTCAATGAGCAGTTCTTC
d_gene: -; j_gene: TRBJ1-1; v_gene: TRBV7-8; CDR3aa: CASSLTSPPGGSTEAFF; CDR3nt: TGTGCCAGCAGCTTAACGAGCCCTCCCGGGGGGAGCACTGAAGCTTTCTTT
d_gene: TRBD1; j_gene: TRBJ2-1; v_gene: TRBV27; CDR3aa: CASIPGTGGYNEQFF; CDR3nt: TGTGCCAGCATCCCGGGGACAGGGGGCTACAATGAGCAGTTCTTC
d_gene: -; j_gene: TRBJ2-7; v_gene: TRBV5-6; CDR3aa: CASSSPLLQYEQYF; CDR3nt: TGTGCCAGCAGCTCCCCGCTTCTTCAGTACGAGCAGTACTTC
d_gene: TRBD1; j_gene: TRBJ1-2; v_gene: TRBV30; CDR3aa: CAWSVGTVYGYTF; CDR3nt: TGTGCCTGGAGTGTAGGGACAGTTTATGGCTACACCTTC
d_gene: -; j_gene: TRBJ1-4; v_gene: TRBV28; CDR3aa: CASRLEGRGEKLFF; CDR3nt: TGTGCCAGCAGACTCGAGGGGAGGGGTGAAAAACTGTTTTTT
d_gene: -; j_gene: TRBJ1-6; v_gene: TRBV6-6; CDR3aa: CASRGTHYNSPLHF; CDR3nt: TGTGCCAGCAGGGGGACTCATTATAATTCACCCCTCCACTTT
d_gene: -; j_gene: TRBJ2-2; v_gene: TRBV7-9; CDR3aa: CASSSYRDTGELFF; CDR3nt: TGTGCCAGCAGCAGCTACAGGGACACCGGGGAGCTGTTTTTT
d_gene: TRBD2; j_gene: TRBJ2-1; v_gene: TRBV4-3; CDR3aa: CASSQEFSGSLMFDEQFF; CDR3nt: TGCGCCAGCAGCCAAGAATTTAGCGGGAGTCTAATGTTCGATGAGCAGTTCTTC
d_gene: TRBD1; j_gene: TRBJ2-1; v_gene: TRBV5-4; CDR3aa: CASSLRTGLTNEQFF; CDR3nt: TGTGCCAGCAGCTTGAGGACAGGTCTGACAAATGAGCAGTTCTTC
d_gene: -; j_gene: TRBJ1-2; v_gene: TRBV27; CDR3aa: CASSSRDHPLDGYTF; CDR3nt: TGTGCCAGCAGTTCTCGGGATCACCCACTCGATGGCTACACCTTC
d_gene: -; j_gene: TRBJ1-4; v_gene: TRBV4-1; CDR3aa: CASSLTVNNEKLFF; CDR3nt: TGCGCCAGCAGCCTGACAGTGAACAATGAAAAACTGTTTTTT
d_gene: TRBD2; j_gene: TRBJ2-1; v_gene: TRBV7-2; CDR3aa: CASSHKRENEQFF; CDR3nt: TGTGCCAGCAGCCACAAGCGGGAAAATGAGCAGTTCTTC
d_gene: -; j_gene: TRBJ1-4; v_gene: TRBV5-4; CDR3aa: CASSLEGGQEKLFF; CDR3nt: TGTGCCAGCAGCTTGGAGGGGGGGCAGGAAAAACTGTTTTTT
d_gene: -; j_gene: TRBJ2-3; v_gene: TRBV7-9; CDR3aa: CASSSQGPDTQYF; CDR3nt: TGTGCCAGCAGCTCCCAGGGGCCAGATACGCAGTATTTT